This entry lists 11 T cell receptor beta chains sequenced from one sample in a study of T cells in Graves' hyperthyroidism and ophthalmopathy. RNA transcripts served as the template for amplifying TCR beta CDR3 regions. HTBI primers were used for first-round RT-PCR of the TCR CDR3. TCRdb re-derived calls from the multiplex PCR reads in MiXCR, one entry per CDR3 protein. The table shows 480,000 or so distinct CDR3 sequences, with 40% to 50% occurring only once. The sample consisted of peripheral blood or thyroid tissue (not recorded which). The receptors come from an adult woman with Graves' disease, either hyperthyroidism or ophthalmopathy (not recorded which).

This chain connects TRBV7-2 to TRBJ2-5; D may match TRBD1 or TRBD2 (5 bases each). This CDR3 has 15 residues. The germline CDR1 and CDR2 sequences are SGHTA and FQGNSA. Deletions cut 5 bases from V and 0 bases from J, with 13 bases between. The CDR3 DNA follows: TGTGCCAGCAGCCAAGATGGGACGCACCAAGAGACCCAGTACTTC. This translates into CASSQDGTHQETQYF.

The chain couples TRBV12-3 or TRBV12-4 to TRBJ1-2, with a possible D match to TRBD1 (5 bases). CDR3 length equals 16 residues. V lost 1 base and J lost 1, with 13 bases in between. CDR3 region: CASSLGPLQGNYGYTF. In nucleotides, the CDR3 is TGTGCCAGCAGTTTAGGTCCCCTTCAGGGTAACTATGGCTACACCTTC.

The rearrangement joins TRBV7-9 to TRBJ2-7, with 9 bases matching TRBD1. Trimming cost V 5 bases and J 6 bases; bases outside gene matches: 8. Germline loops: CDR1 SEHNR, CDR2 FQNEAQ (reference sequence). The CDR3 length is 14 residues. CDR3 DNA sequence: TGTGCCAGCAGCCCGGCCGGGACAGGGCGCGAGCAGTACTTC. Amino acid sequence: CASSPAGTGREQYF. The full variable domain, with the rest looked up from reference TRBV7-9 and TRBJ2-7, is DTGVSQNPRHKITKRGQNVTFRCDPISEHNRLYWYRQTLGQGPEFLTYFQNEAQLEKSRLLSDRFSAERPKGSFSTLEIQRTEQGDSAMYLCASSPAGTGREQYFGPGTRLTVT.

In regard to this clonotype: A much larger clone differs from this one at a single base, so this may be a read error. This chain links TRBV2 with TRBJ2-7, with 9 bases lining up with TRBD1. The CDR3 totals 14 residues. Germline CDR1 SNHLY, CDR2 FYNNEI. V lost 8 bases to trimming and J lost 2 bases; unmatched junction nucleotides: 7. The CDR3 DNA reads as TGTGCCAGCGAGGTGGACAGGGGCCCCTACGAGCAGTACTTC. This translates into CASEVDRGPYEQYF.

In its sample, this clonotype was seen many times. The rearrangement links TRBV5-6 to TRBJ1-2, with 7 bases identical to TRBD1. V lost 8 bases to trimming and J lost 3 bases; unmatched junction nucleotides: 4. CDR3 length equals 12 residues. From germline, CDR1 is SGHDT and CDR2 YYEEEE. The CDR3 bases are TGTGCCAGAAGGGGGCCGGACTATGGCTACACCTTC. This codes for CARRGPDYGYTF.

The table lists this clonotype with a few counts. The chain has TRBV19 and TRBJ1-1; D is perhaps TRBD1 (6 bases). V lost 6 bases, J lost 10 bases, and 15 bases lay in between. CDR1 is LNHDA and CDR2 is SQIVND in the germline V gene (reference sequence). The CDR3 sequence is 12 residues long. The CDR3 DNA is TGTGCCAGTAGCGGGCGGGGCAGGGGAGCTTTCTTT. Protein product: CASSGRGRGAFF.

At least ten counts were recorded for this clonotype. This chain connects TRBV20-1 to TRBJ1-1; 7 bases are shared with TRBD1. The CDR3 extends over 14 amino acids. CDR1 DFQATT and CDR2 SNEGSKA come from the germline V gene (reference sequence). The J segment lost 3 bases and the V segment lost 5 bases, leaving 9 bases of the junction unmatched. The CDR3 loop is CSALSPTGYTEAFF. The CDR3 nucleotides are TGCAGTGCTCTTAGCCCGACAGGGTACACTGAAGCTTTCTTT.

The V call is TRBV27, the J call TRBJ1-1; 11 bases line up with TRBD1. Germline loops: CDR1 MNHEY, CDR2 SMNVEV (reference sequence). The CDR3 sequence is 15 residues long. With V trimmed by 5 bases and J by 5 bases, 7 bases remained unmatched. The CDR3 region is CASSRSGTGGTEAFF. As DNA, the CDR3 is TGTGCCAGCAGTCGATCCGGGACAGGGGGGACTGAAGCTTTCTTT.

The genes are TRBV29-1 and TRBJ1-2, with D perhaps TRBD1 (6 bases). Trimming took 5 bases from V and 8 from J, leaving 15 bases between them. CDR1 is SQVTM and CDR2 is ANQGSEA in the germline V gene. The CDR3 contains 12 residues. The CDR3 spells CSVTQGLDGYTF. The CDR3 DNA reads TGCAGCGTTACACAGGGTCTGGACGGCTACACCTTC.

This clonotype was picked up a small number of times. CDR3 DNA sequence: TGTGCCATCAGGGCGGAGGGGTATGAAAAACTGTTTTTT. Amino acids: CAIRAEGYEKLFF. The chain joins TRBV10-3 to TRBJ1-4, with D perhaps TRBD1 (5 bases). Trimming pared 6 bases from V and 6 bases from J, leaving 11 bases between. The CDR3 runs to 13 residues. Germline V gene sequence: CDR1 ENHRY, CDR2 SYGVKD.

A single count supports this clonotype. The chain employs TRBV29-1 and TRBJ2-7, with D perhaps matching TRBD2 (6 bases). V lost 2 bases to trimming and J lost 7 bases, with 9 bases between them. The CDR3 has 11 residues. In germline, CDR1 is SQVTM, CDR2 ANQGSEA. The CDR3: CSVEWGVEQYF. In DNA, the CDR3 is TGCAGCGTTGAATGGGGGGTTGAGCAGTACTTC.